A selection of T cell receptor beta chains follows, all from one sample in a study of cytomegalovirus exposure and HLA in healthy donors. Only in-frame clones appear in the TCRdb table, and some are missing; sequencing was by immunoSEQ multiplex PCR. The table shows roughly 150,000 clones, with around 77% occurring only once. Sample: PBMCs. The receptors here all came from a man aged 35 to 55 in good health and CMV-seronegative. Both conserved end residues are part of each CDR3. The D gene is left open where the match is weak. Size is omitted from some rows. Given values are once, few, many or a class for expanded clones.

J gene | clone size | V gene | D gene | CDR3 DNA | CDR3 protein
TRBJ2-1 | few | TRBV5-4 | NA | TGTGCCAGCAGCCCCGGGGGCGCGGGAGCCTACAATGAGCAGTTCTTC | CASSPGGAGAYNEQFF
TRBJ2-2 | NA | TRBV7-6 | TRBD1 | TGTGCCAGCAGCTACCGGGACAGGGATGACACCGGGGAGCTGTTTTTT | CASSYRDRDDTGELFF
TRBJ1-1 | NA | TRBV5-1 | TRBD1 | TGCGCCAGCAGCAGGACAGGGGGCACTGAAGCTTTCTTT | CASSRTGGTEAFF
TRBJ1-1 | few | TRBV10-3 | NA | TGTGCCATCAGTGAGGGGAGGGGGAACACTGAAGCTTTCTTT | CAISEGRGNTEAFF
TRBJ2-5 | NA | TRBV19 | TRBD1 | TGTGCCAGTAGTGCCTACAGGGGTGGAGAGACCCAGTACTTC | CASSAYRGGETQYF
TRBJ1-5 | NA | TRBV28 | TRBD1 | TGTGCCAGCAGGTCGGACAGGGGACTCAATCAGCCCCAGCATTTT | CASRSDRGLNQPQHF
TRBJ1-2 | NA | TRBV7-2 | NA | TGTGCCAGCAGCTTAGTGGGGGGGGCGACCTATGGCTACACCTTC | CASSLVGGATYGYTF
TRBJ1-2 | few | TRBV7-9 | TRBD1 | TGTTCCAGCAGGCCACCTCCTCGGACAGGGGGCTTAGCTGGAGGCTACACCTTC | CSSRPPPRTGGLAGGYTF
TRBJ2-3 | NA | TRBV10-1 | NA | TGCGCCAGCAGTGAGTCGCCGTCTAATACGCAGTATTTT | CASSESPSNTQYF
TRBJ1-1 | NA | TRBV5-1 | TRBD1 | TGCGCCAGCAGCACTCGACAGGGGGCGCTGGCCCTTGAAGCTTTCTTT | CASSTRQGALALEAFF
TRBJ2-7 | NA | TRBV19 | TRBD2 | TGTGCCAGTAGTGTTACTAGCGGACCCTACGAGCAGTACTTC | CASSVTSGPYEQYF
TRBJ2-7 | NA | TRBV20-1 | TRBD1 | TGCAGTGTAGGGAGAGGGACAGGGCAGTACTTC | CSVGRGTGQYF
TRBJ2-1 | NA | TRBV30 | NA | TGTGCCTGGAGTGGCGGGATATCCTACAATGAGCAGTTCTTC | CAWSGGISYNEQFF
TRBJ2-3 | NA | TRBV27 | TRBD2 | TGTGCCAGCAGTCCCTTCGGACTAGCGGGAGAAAGCACAGATACGCAGTATTTT | CASSPFGLAGESTDTQYF
TRBJ2-7 | NA | TRBV27 | NA | TGTGCCAGCAGTTTCAAACAGAACTACGAGCAGTACTTC | CASSFKQNYEQYF
TRBJ2-7 | NA | TRBV19 | TRBD1 | TGTGCCAGTAGTACCTTACCCCAGAAGGGACAGGGCTTCTACGAGCAGTACTTC | CASSTLPQKGQGFYEQYF
TRBJ1-2 | NA | TRBV18 | NA | TGTGCCAGCTCACGGGTTGGCAGGGCGGAAGGAGGCTACACCTTC | CASSRVGRAEGGYTF
TRBJ1-5 | NA | TRBV27 | TRBD1 | TGTGCCAGCACCCCCTCTTGGACAGGCAGCAGCCCCCAGCATTTT | CASTPSWTGSSPQHF
TRBJ2-2 | NA | TRBV9 | TRBD2 | TGTGCCAGCAGCTTCCTAGCGGCGAACACCGGGGAGCTGTTTTTT | CASSFLAANTGELFF
TRBJ1-1 | once | TRBV29-1 | NA | TGCAGCGTTGAAAAACGGGGGTTGAACACTGAAGCTTTCTTT | CSVEKRGLNTEAFF
TRBJ2-6 | NA | TRBV6-5 | NA | TGTGCCAGCAGTTACAGACAGTTCTCTGGGGCCAACGGCCTGACTTTC | CASSYRQFSGANGLTF
TRBJ2-3 | NA | TRBV6-1 | TRBD1 | TGTGCCAGCAGTGCCCTGACAGGGGGCGATACAGATACGCAGTATTTT | CASSALTGGDTDTQYF
TRBJ2-7 | NA | TRBV9 | NA | TGTGCCAGCAGCGTAAACGGTGCCTACGAGCAGTACTTC | CASSVNGAYEQYF
TRBJ2-3 | NA | TRBV13 | TRBD2 | TGTGCCAGCAGCTCGGGACTAGCATCTTCCGATACGCAGTATTTT | CASSSGLASSDTQYF
TRBJ1-6 | once | TRBV27 | NA | TGTGCCAGCAGTTCGGAAATTACAGGGAAAAATTCACCCCTCCACTTT | CASSSEITGKNSPLHF
TRBJ2-3 | NA | TRBV10-3 | TRBD2 | TGTGCCATCAGAGGACTAGCGGGAGTTTTGACAGATACGCAGTATTTT | CAIRGLAGVLTDTQYF
TRBJ1-5 | NA | TRBV6-5 | NA | TGTGCCAGCAGCGGGAATCAGCCCCAGCATTTT | CASSGNQPQHF
TRBJ1-2 | once | TRBV9 | NA | TGTGCCAGCAGCGTTGGACTCTTAGCTAACTATGGCTACACCTTC | CASSVGLLANYGYTF
TRBJ2-4 | NA | TRBV2 | TRBD1 | TGTGCCAGCAAGGGGACAGTGGTCAGTCAGTACTTC | CASKGTVVSQYF
TRBJ2-5 | few | TRBV30 | NA | TGTGCCTGGGGACAGTCGGCCGAGACCCAGTACTTC | CAWGQSAETQYF
TRBJ2-7 | NA | TRBV4-1 | NA | TGCGCCAGCAGCCAAGAGATAGCGAATTCGTGGGAGCAGTACTTC | CASSQEIANSWEQYF
TRBJ2-7 | NA | TRBV27 | NA | TGTGCCAGCAGCCATACCGGAGGGGGCCTGTACGAGCAGTACTTC | CASSHTGGGLYEQYF
TRBJ2-1 | NA | TRBV7-9 | TRBD2 | TGTTCCAGCAGCTCCGCCCCGGGACTAGCGGCTGGCAATGAGCAGTTCTTC | CSSSSAPGLAAGNEQFF
TRBJ2-5 | NA | TRBV7-8 | NA | TGTGCCAGCCATGGGGGGAGCGGGTTCCAAGAGACCCAGTACTTC | CASHGGSGFQETQYF
TRBJ2-7 | NA | TRBV27 | TRBD1 | TGTGCCAGCACTAGGGACAGGGCCTCCTACGAGCAGTACTTC | CASTRDRASYEQYF
TRBJ1-2 | NA | TRBV11-1 | TRBD1 | TGTGCCAGCAGCTTCGGGACAGGGGATGGCTACACCTTC | CASSFGTGDGYTF
TRBJ2-5 | NA | TRBV9 | NA | TGTGCCAGCAGCCCCCGATCGGACTACACACAAGAGACCCAGTACTTC | CASSPRSDYTQETQYF
TRBJ2-1 | NA | TRBV7-3 | NA | TGTGCCAGCAGCGCTCAGGGGCTTATCAACAATGAGCAGTTCTTC | CASSAQGLINNEQFF
TRBJ2-5 | NA | TRBV9 | TRBD2 | TGTGCCAGCAGCGTTTTAGCGGGATGGGATGAGACCCAGTACTTC | CASSVLAGWDETQYF
TRBJ1-2 | NA | TRBV5-3 | TRBD1 | TGTGCCAGAAGCGCGTGGGGACAGGGGGACGGTGGCTACACCTTC | CARSAWGQGDGGYTF
TRBJ1-1 | once | TRBV4-1 | NA | TGCGCCAGCAGCCAAGATGTTGAACACACCGGGGCTTTCTTT | CASSQDVEHTGAFF
TRBJ2-7 | NA | TRBV19 | NA | TGTGCCAGTAGCGGCCCGAGGGCCTACGAGCAGTACTTC | CASSGPRAYEQYF
TRBJ2-5 | NA | TRBV18 | NA | TGTGCCAGCTCACCACGGGAGGAGACCCAGTACTTC | CASSPREETQYF
TRBJ2-6 | NA | TRBV5-6 | TRBD1 | TGTGCCAGCAGCCCTGACAGGGCAGCAGGGGCCAACGGCCTGACTTTC | CASSPDRAAGANGLTF
TRBJ1-2 | NA | TRBV5-6 | NA | TGTGCCAGCAGCTTGGGCGGGGTACCCTCTTATGGCTACACCTTC | CASSLGGVPSYGYTF
TRBJ1-1 | NA | TRBV19 | NA | TGTGCCAGTAGTATAGATCGGAACACTGAAGCTTTCTTT | CASSIDRNTEAFF
TRBJ1-6 | NA | TRBV6-1 | NA | TGTGCCAGCAGTGAGCCCCCAGGGTCGTCACCCCTCCACTTT | CASSEPPGSSPLHF
TRBJ2-3 | once | TRBV28 | TRBD1 | TGTGCCAGCAGATGGACAGGGGGCTCGGTCACAGATACGCAGTATTTT | CASRWTGGSVTDTQYF
TRBJ1-1 | NA | TRBV27 | NA | TGTGCCAGCAGCGACCCTAGGTGGAACACTGAAGCTTTCTTT | CASSDPRWNTEAFF